The next 30 T cell receptor beta chains were all read from a single sample in a study of T cell responses to AZD1222 COVID-19 vaccine. Assay used: immunoSEQ multiplex PCR; TCRdb lists only in-frame clones, some missing. The repertoire holds around 130,000 clones, approximately 90% seen once, with around 3% in the top ten. This specimen consisted of peripheral blood, obtained 28 days after the second AZD1222 dose. These receptors were collected from an adult who received the AZD1222 COVID-19 vaccine.

The rearrangement joins TRBV19 to TRBJ2-3; D ambiguous. CDR1 is LNHDA, CDR2 SQIVND, per germline (reference sequence). The ends were cut back, 1 base at V and 1 base at J, with 9 bases in the middle. This CDR3 has 15 residues. This CDR3 is CASSIAGAGTDTQYF. For the CDR3, the DNA is TGTGCCAGTAGTATAGCGGGTGCGGGCACAGATACGCAGTATTTT.

The rearrangement uses TRBV27 and TRBJ2-7, with D unclear. The ends were cut back, 6 bases at V and 0 bases at J, with 9 bases in the middle. Germline CDR1 and CDR2: MNHEY and SMNVEV (reference sequence). The CDR3 spans 13 residues. The CDR3 sequence is CASSPTISYEQYF. DNA for the CDR3: TGTGCCAGCAGCCCCACCATCTCCTACGAGCAGTACTTC.

The chain employs TRBV12-3 or TRBV12-4 and TRBJ2-1; 7 nucleotides agree with TRBD1. This CDR3 is 12 amino acids long. After removal of 6 bases from V and 10 bases from J, the junction contained 6 bases not matched to a gene. The CDR3 DNA sequence: TGTGCCAGCAGCTTGGCCAGGGGGGAGCAGTTCTTC. This translates into CASSLARGEQFF.

The CDR3 DNA is TGTGCCAGCAGCTGGCGACCTCCCCGGGTCTACGAGCAGTACTTC. Amino acids: CASSWRPPRVYEQYF. The J gene is TRBJ2-7, the V gene TRBV5-6; no clear D gene. The V gene's germline CDR1 is SGHDT and CDR2 YYEEEE. Trimming took 3 bases from V and 3 from J, leaving 16 bases between them. The CDR3 loop spans 15 amino acids.

The J gene is TRBJ2-7, the V gene TRBV6-1, with D possibly being TRBD1 (6 bases). Germline loops: CDR1 MNHNS, CDR2 SASEGT. CDR3 length equals 16 residues. Trimming cost V 2 bases and J 0 bases, with 14 bases left between them. The CDR3 reads CASSEPAGQHSYEQYF. DNA of the CDR3: TGTGCCAGCAGTGAACCCGCCGGACAGCACTCCTACGAGCAGTACTTC.

This chain uses TRBV5-4 with TRBJ2-1; D ambiguous. Deletions cut 0 bases from V and 7 bases from J, with 8 bases between. Germline CDR1 and CDR2: SGHNT and YYREEE (reference sequence). The CDR3 length is 13 residues. Here the CDR3 DNA reads TGTGCCAGCAGCTTGGCCACCGTTAATGAGCAGTTCTTC. Protein: CASSLATVNEQFF.

The V and J genes are TRBV2 and TRBJ1-5; unclear D gene. This CDR3 contains 15 residues. V gave up 5 bases and J gave up 0 bases, with 11 bases separating them. CDR1 and CDR2 from the germline V gene are SNHLY and FYNNEI. The CDR3 coding sequence is TGTGCCAGCAGTCTCGACACCGGTAGCAATCAGCCCCAGCATTTT. It specifies CASSLDTGSNQPQHF.

The rearrangement links TRBV18 to TRBJ2-7; D uncertain. Deletions cut 6 bases from V and 6 bases from J, with 12 bases between. This CDR3 has 12 amino acids. From germline, CDR1 is KGHSH and CDR2 LQKENI. The CDR3: CASSRPQSEQYF. CDR3 bases: TGTGCCAGCTCCCGACCACAAAGCGAGCAGTACTTC.

The chain couples TRBV19 to TRBJ2-1; maybe TRBD2 (6 bases). CDR1 and CDR2 (germline): LNHDA, SQIVND (reference sequence). V gave up 3 bases and J gave up 5 bases, with 29 bases separating them. The CDR3 extends over 20 amino acids. DNA for the CDR3: TGTGCCAGTAGTATTACCCGGGGGTGGGCCAGACCCATTACCAACAATGAGCAGTTCTTC. Its protein product is CASSITRGWARPITNNEQFF.

The V call is TRBV28, the J call TRBJ2-2; D is uncertain. Germline V gene sequence: CDR1 MDHEN, CDR2 SYDVKM. The CDR3 runs 16 residues. V was trimmed by 3 bases and J by 6 bases, leaving 17 bases between them. CDR3 sequence reads: CASSFARSGMAGELFF. CDR3 nucleotides: TGTGCCAGCAGTTTCGCCCGATCCGGTATGGCCGGGGAGCTGTTTTTT.

This clone was counted only a few times. CDR3 amino acids: CASRSLGSGELFF. The CDR3 DNA follows: TGTGCCAGCCGAAGTCTAGGGTCCGGGGAGCTGTTTTTT. The V gene is TRBV3-1 (or the pseudogene TRBV3-2), the J gene TRBJ2-2, with D hard to call. V was shortened by 8 bases and J by 6 bases, with 13 bases between the two germline ends. The length of the CDR3 is 13 residues. Germline values: CDR1 LGHDT, CDR2 YNNKEL (reference sequence).

The V gene is TRBV6-5, the J gene TRBJ1-2; D gene uncertain. The germline V and J ends were trimmed by 6 bases and 7 bases, with 15 bases remaining between them. The CDR3 totals 13 residues. The germline gives CDR1 MNHEY, CDR2 SVGAGI. CDR3 protein: CASSITGKGGYTF. As DNA, the CDR3 is TGTGCCAGCAGCATAACGGGAAAGGGTGGCTACACCTTC.

This clone was seen a single time. The J gene is TRBJ1-5, the V gene TRBV11-2; D unresolved. The CDR3 consists of 13 residues. In germline, CDR1 is SGHAT, CDR2 FQNNGV. V was clipped by 4 bases and J by 8 bases, with 12 bases between them. CDR3 amino acids: CASSSGLGKPQHF. Here the CDR3 DNA reads TGTGCCAGCAGCTCGGGATTGGGAAAGCCCCAGCATTTT.

This clone has just a few counts. The chain carries TRBV7-6 and TRBJ1-5, with 7 bases that match TRBD1. The V segment lost 5 bases and the J segment 4 bases; nucleotides outside the gene matches: 8. Per germline, CDR1 SGHVS and CDR2 FNYEAQ. This CDR3 comprises 15 residues. CDR3 residues: CASSKGGNPNQPQHF. Here the CDR3 DNA reads TGTGCCAGCAGCAAAGGGGGCAATCCAAATCAGCCCCAGCATTTT.

This sequence joins TRBV5-1 and TRBJ2-1; D uncertain. Germline V gives CDR1 SGHRS, CDR2 YFSETQ. V lost 4 bases and J lost 0, with 11 bases in between. The CDR3 covers 15 residues. CDR3 residues: CASSPDSSSYNEQFF. CDR3 coding DNA: TGCGCCAGCAGCCCAGACTCGAGCTCCTACAATGAGCAGTTCTTC.

The chain joins TRBV10-1 to TRBJ2-2; maybe TRBD2 (5 bases). The V gene lost 3 bases and the J gene lost 1 base, with 12 bases spanning the gap. Germline V gives CDR1 WNHNN, CDR2 SYGVQD (reference sequence). CDR3 length: 16 residues. The CDR3 is CASSEVQAVNTGELFF. The CDR3 nucleotides are TGCGCCAGCAGTGAAGTGCAAGCGGTGAACACCGGGGAGCTGTTTTTT.

This clone has more than one count but fewer than ten. The gene calls are TRBV3-1 (or the pseudogene TRBV3-2) and TRBJ2-2; 9 bases fit TRBD1. The CDR3 sequence is 15 residues long. Germline lookup yields CDR1 LGHDT and CDR2 YNNKEL (reference sequence). Trimming at V came to 5 bases and at J to 5 bases, leaving 6 bases not matched to a gene. The CDR3 DNA is TGTGCCAGCAGCTTCACAGGGGGCGCGACCGGGGAGCTGTTTTTT. Protein sequence: CASSFTGGATGELFF.

V and J are TRBV28 and TRBJ2-6; a weak D match, TRBD2 (5 bases). The V gene's germline CDR1 is MDHEN and CDR2 SYDVKM. V lost 6 bases and J 0 bases, leaving 12 bases between the germline ends. The CDR3 spans 16 residues. The CDR3 reads CASRRTGISGANVLTF. In DNA form, the CDR3 reads TGTGCCAGCAGACGGACGGGGATCTCTGGGGCCAACGTCCTGACTTTC.

The chain joins TRBV10-3 to TRBJ2-7, with 9 bases matching TRBD1. The germline gives CDR1 ENHRY, CDR2 SYGVKD. V lost 9 bases and J lost 1; bases outside the gene matches: 1. The CDR3 runs to 12 residues. The CDR3 region has the DNA TGTGCCATGGGGACAGGGTCCTACGAGCAGTACTTC. Encoded protein: CAMGTGSYEQYF.

The V and J genes are TRBV2 and TRBJ2-1; TRBD1 matches at 7 bases. Trimming removed 4 bases from V and 1 base from J; junction bases left unmatched: 7. Germline CDR1 and CDR2: SNHLY and FYNNEI. This CDR3 contains 16 residues. The CDR3 sequence is CASSGSGGRSYNEQFF. For the CDR3, the DNA is TGTGCCAGCAGTGGCTCAGGGGGTAGATCCTACAATGAGCAGTTCTTC. Using reference TRBV2 and TRBJ2-1 for the parts outside the CDR3, the full variable domain is EPEVTQTPSHQVTQMGQEVILRCVPISNHLYFYWYRQILGQKVEFLVSFYNNEISEKSEIFDDQFSVERPDGSNFTLKIRSTKLEDSAMYFCASSGSGGRSYNEQFFGPGTRLTVL.

The chain employs TRBV4-3 and TRBJ2-5; 12 positions agree with TRBD2. This CDR3 comprises 15 residues. Germline assignment: CDR1 LGHNA and CDR2 YSLEER. The junction had 6 bases not matched to a gene; V was cut back by 1 base and J by 9 bases. CDR3 bases: TGCGCCAGCAGCCAAGGGTCCCTAGCGGGGGGGTCCCAGTACTTC. Translated: CASSQGSLAGGSQYF.

The chain couples TRBV4-1 to TRBJ1-5; D not certain. V was trimmed by 0 bases and J by 6 bases, leaving 6 bases between them. This CDR3 contains 13 residues. Germline V gene data show CDR1 as MGHRA and CDR2 as YSYEKL. In nucleotides, the CDR3 is TGCGCCAGCAGCCAAGATTTGGGTCAGCCCCAGCATTTT. Amino acid sequence: CASSQDLGQPQHF.

The V call is TRBV6-5, the J call TRBJ2-3; no firm D call. The V gene's germline CDR1 is MNHEY and CDR2 SVGAGI. The CDR3 is made up of 12 amino acids. Here the CDR3 DNA reads TGTGCGACCACAAAAGACACAGATACGCAGTATTTT. It codes for CATTKDTDTQYF.

V and J are TRBV5-8 and TRBJ2-2; a possible D gene is TRBD2 (5 bases). V dropped 3 bases and J dropped 2 bases, with 17 bases sitting between them. The CDR3 is made up of 17 amino acids. Germline values: CDR1 SGHTS, CDR2 YDEGEE. CDR3 coding DNA: TGTGCCAGCAGCTGGTTTTACGGCGGAGGAAACACCGGGGAGCTGTTTTTT. It is translated as CASSWFYGGGNTGELFF.

This clone was picked up one time. J is TRBJ1-5 and V is TRBV7-8; 7 nucleotides agree with TRBD1. This CDR3 region has 16 residues. In germline, CDR1 is SGHVS, CDR2 FQNEAQ. The trim removed 6 bases at V and 4 bases at J, leaving 12 bases unmatched. The chain's CDR3 is CASSRPPRGGNQPQHF. CDR3 coding DNA: TGTGCCAGCAGTCGTCCCCCCAGGGGGGGTAATCAGCCCCAGCATTTT. Full variable domain (missing parts from reference TRBV7-8 and TRBJ1-5): GAGVSQSPRYKVAKRGQDVALRCDPISGHVSLFWYQQALGQGPEFLTYFQNEAQLDKSGLPSDRFFAERPEGSVSTLKIQRTQQEDSAVYLCASSRPPRGGNQPQHFGDGTRLSIL.

CDR3 coding DNA: TGTGCCAGCAGCTTAAACCAGGGTACGGAGACCCAGTACTTC. Translation: CASSLNQGTETQYF. The chain is built from TRBV7-2 and TRBJ2-5, with a tentative D call TRBD1 (5 bases). The V and J ends lost 2 bases and 5 bases respectively, with 12 bases between them. CDR1 SGHTA and CDR2 FQGNSA come from the germline V gene. This CDR3 comprises 14 residues.

In its sample, this clone was seen a few times. At one of its ends the junction is not consistent with the germline gene, which may arise from a read error. The V call is TRBV7-7, the J call TRBJ2-5, with 12 positions matching TRBD2. The CDR3 runs 16 residues. The V gene's germline CDR1 is SSHAT and CDR2 FNYEAQ (reference sequence). DNA of the CDR3: TGTGCTAGCAGCCGGGGACTAGCGGGTAGTAAAGAGACCCAGTACTTC. Its protein product is CASSRGLAGSKETQYF.

This chain connects TRBV6-5 to TRBJ2-5; 9 bases fit TRBD1. Germline V CDR1 and CDR2: MNHEY, SVGAGI. V trimming: 4 bases; J trimming: 2 bases; junction bases outside the gene matches: 5. This CDR3 is 15 amino acids long. CDR3 DNA: TGTGCCAGCAGTTTCGGGACAGGGCCTCAAGAGACCCAGTACTTC. It specifies CASSFGTGPQETQYF.

The chain joins TRBV27 to TRBJ2-5; 11 positions match TRBD2. V was clipped by 3 bases and J by 1 base; unmatched bases: 1. Germline loops: CDR1 MNHEY, CDR2 SMNVEV (reference sequence). The CDR3 covers 15 residues. The CDR3 DNA is TGTGCCAGCAGTTTGACTAGCGGGACCCAAGAGACCCAGTACTTC. This encodes CASSLTSGTQETQYF.

This rearrangement joins TRBV19 to TRBJ1-1, with 8 bases fitting TRBD1. This CDR3 has 16 amino acids. Germline V gene data show CDR1 as LNHDA and CDR2 as SQIVND (reference sequence). The junction had 9 bases not matched to a gene; V was cut back by 6 bases and J by 0 bases. DNA for the CDR3: TGTGCCAGTAGACGGGACAGGAGCTACATGAACACTGAAGCTTTCTTT. Protein product: CASRRDRSYMNTEAFF.